This TCR beta chain was recorded in a study of T cells in Graves' hyperthyroidism and ophthalmopathy. Regarding the study as a whole: Blood also carried most thyroid clonotypes expanded above 0.001.

CDR1 is SGHTA, CDR2 FQGNSA, per germline. The CDR3 is 17 amino acids. Trimming shortened V by 1 base and J by 0 bases, and 10 bases separated the two germline ends. RNA transcripts yielded amplified TCR beta CDR3 regions. A set of HTBI primers served as the primers for a first-round RT-PCR of the TCR CDR3. Each CDR3 protein is one row after TCRdb ran MiXCR on the multiplex PCR reads. The sample consists of roughly 710,000 distinct CDR3 sequences, over 35% of them appearing once. About this clonotype itself: Its specificity is not known.

The chain couples TRBV7-2 to TRBJ2-6, with D uncertain. The sequence was obtained from a woman aged 40-49 years with Graves' hyperthyroidism. The sample consisted of blood. DNA of the CDR3: TGTGCCAGCAGCTTAGTACGTCAGAGCTCTGGGGCCAACGTCCTGACTTTC. The encoded protein is CASSLVRQSSGANVLTF.